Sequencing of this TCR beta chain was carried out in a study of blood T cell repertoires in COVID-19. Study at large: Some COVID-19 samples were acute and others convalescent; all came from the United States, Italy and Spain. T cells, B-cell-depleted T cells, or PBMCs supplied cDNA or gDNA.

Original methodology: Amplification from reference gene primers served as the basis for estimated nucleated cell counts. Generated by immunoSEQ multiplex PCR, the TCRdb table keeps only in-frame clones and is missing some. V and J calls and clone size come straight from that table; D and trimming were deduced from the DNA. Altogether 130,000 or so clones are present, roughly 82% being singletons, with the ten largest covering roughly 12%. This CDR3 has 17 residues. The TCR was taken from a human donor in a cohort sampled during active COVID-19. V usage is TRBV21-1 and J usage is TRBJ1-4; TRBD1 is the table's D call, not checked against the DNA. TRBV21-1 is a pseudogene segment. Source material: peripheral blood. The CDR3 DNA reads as TGTGCCAGCAGCAAAGGGGGGACAGGGTACTATAATGAAAAACTGTTTTTT. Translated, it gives CASSKGGTGYYNEKLFF.